This entry lists 23 T cell receptor beta chains sequenced from one sample in a study of spatial heterogeneity in lung cancer. Study results and limitations: Intratumoral expanded alpha and beta TCR counts were found to track tumor mutation counts.

No antigen has been identified for these receptors. This sample's time point: sample taken at primary tumor resection. TCRdb processed the 5' RACE reads anew with MiXCR; each CDR3 protein has one entry. The sample contains about 1,400 distinct CDR3 sequences, about 6.4% of which appear only once. Material: lung tumor tissue, obtained at surgery. These receptors were obtained from a female donor with early-stage non-small cell lung cancer.

The CDR3 region is CASVIEAGSNQPQHF. Here the CDR3 DNA reads TGTGCCAGCGTTATAGAGGCGGGCTCCAATCAGCCCCAGCATTTT. The J gene is TRBJ1-5, the V gene TRBV2; D call uncertain. The germline V gene encodes CDR1 SNHLY and CDR2 FYNNEI. With 8 bases removed from V and 3 bases from J, the gap between germline ends came to 17 bases. There are 15 residues in the CDR3.

This clonotype is judged medium-sized. The V and J genes are TRBV19 and TRBJ1-5; D gene unclear. Trimming pared 7 bases from V and 3 bases from J, leaving 16 bases between. The CDR3 sequence is 15 residues long. Germline V gene lookup returns CDR1 LNHDA and CDR2 SQIVND (reference sequence). Written as DNA, the CDR3 is TGTGCCAGTACCCGAGCTGGGAATGACAATCAGCCCCAGCATTTT. Translating it yields CASTRAGNDNQPQHF.

This clonotype is categorized as medium-sized. The CDR3 is CASSQGPAYGYTF. In DNA, the CDR3 is TGTGCCAGCAGCCAGGGGCCTGCCTATGGCTACACCTTC. The chain joins TRBV7-6 to TRBJ1-2, with D possibly matching TRBD1 (6 bases). The germline V gene encodes CDR1 SGHVS and CDR2 FNYEAQ. CDR3 length: 13 residues. The ends were cut back, 5 bases at V and 4 bases at J, with 11 bases in the middle.

This clonotype is medium-sized (0.01 to 0.1%) by share. This chain connects TRBV7-3 to TRBJ2-1, with 8 positions matching TRBD2. The CDR3 is 16 amino acids. Germline CDR1 and CDR2: SGHTA and FQGTGA. V was clipped by 1 base and J by 0 bases; unmatched bases: 2. The CDR3, as DNA: TGTGCCAGCAGCTTAAGGGGGACTAGCTCCTACAATGAGCAGTTCTTC. Translated: CASSLRGTSSYNEQFF.

The chain recombines TRBV20-1 with TRBJ1-1, with 8 bases lining up with TRBD1. V shed 7 bases and J 7 bases; nucleotides not matched to a gene: 11. The CDR3 runs 13 residues. Germline V gene lookup returns CDR1 DFQATT and CDR2 SNEGSKA (reference sequence). CDR3 sequence: CSVPQGGIGEAFF. The CDR3 DNA sequence: TGCAGTGTCCCACAGGGGGGTATTGGTGAAGCTTTCTTT.

Worth noting for this clonotype: Possible read error: a much larger clone is one base away. CDR3 amino acids: CVSSHGTGYEQYV. In nucleotides, the CDR3 is TGTGTCAGCTCACACGGGACAGGCTACGAGCAGTACGTC. The rearrangement joins TRBV18 to TRBJ2-7; TRBD1 matches at 8 bases. Germline assignment: CDR1 KGHSH and CDR2 LQKENI. The CDR3 length is 13 residues.

Within the sample, this clonotype is medium-sized. This chain joins TRBV12-5 and TRBJ1-1, with a weak D call TRBD1 (6 bases). CDR1 is LGHNT and CDR2 is FRNRAP in the germline V gene. The CDR3 sequence is 15 residues long. The V gene lost 0 bases and the J gene lost 3 bases, with 11 bases spanning the gap. The CDR3 region is CASGLVTSGDTEAFF. DNA for the CDR3: TGTGCTAGTGGTTTGGTAACCTCAGGGGACACTGAAGCTTTCTTT.

In this sample, this clonotype is medium-sized. This chain connects TRBV30 to TRBJ2-2, with D possibly matching TRBD2 (5 bases). Trimming removed 4 bases from V and 6 bases from J, with 9 bases in between. The CDR3 is 12 amino acids. Germline assignment: CDR1 GTSNPN and CDR2 SVGIG (reference sequence). In nucleotides, the CDR3 is TGTGCCTGGACCGACGGGGCCGGGGAGCTGTTTTTT. Translated: CAWTDGAGELFF.

This clonotype is classed as medium-sized. The rearrangement links TRBV28 to TRBJ2-1; 10 bases fit TRBD2. The length of the CDR3 is 15 residues. Germline V gives CDR1 MDHEN, CDR2 SYDVKM. J lost 6 bases, V lost 3 bases, and 5 bases had no gene match. DNA for the CDR3: TGTGCCAGCAGTTTTAGCGGGGGGCGTAGCAATGAGCAGTTCTTC. As protein: CASSFSGGRSNEQFF.

This clonotype is medium-sized within its sample. The chain uses TRBV28 and TRBJ1-1, with D perhaps TRBD1 (5 bases). Trimming removed 6 bases from V and 8 bases from J, with 16 bases in between. Germline V gene data show CDR1 as MDHEN and CDR2 as SYDVKM. This CDR3 is 13 amino acids long. CDR3 DNA: TGTGCCAGCAGCCCCTCAGGGCGAGTAGAAGCTTTCTTT. Its translation is CASSPSGRVEAFF. Looking up the rest from reference TRBV28 and TRBJ1-1 gives the full variable domain: DVKVTQSSRYLVKRTGEKVFLECVQDMDHENMFWYRQDPGLGLRLIYFSYDVKMKEKGDIPEGYSVSREKKERFSLILESASTNQTSMYLCASSPSGRVEAFFGQGTRLTVV.

The chain uses TRBV29-1 and TRBJ1-5; no clear D. The CDR3 totals 13 residues. Germline V gene lookup returns CDR1 SQVTM and CDR2 ANQGSEA. Trimming removed 5 bases from V and 4 bases from J, with 12 bases in between. The CDR3 spells CSVQVAGNQPQHF. For the CDR3, the DNA is TGCAGCGTTCAGGTTGCAGGTAATCAGCCCCAGCATTTT.

Concerning this clonotype: This may be a read error, as it is one base from a much larger clone. The chain joins TRBV7-9 to TRBJ1-4; D not certain. The CDR3 runs 14 residues. The V gene lost 5 bases and the J gene lost 9 bases, with 16 bases spanning the gap. The germline V gene encodes CDR1 SEHNR and CDR2 FQNEAQ (reference sequence). CDR3 region: CASSPTVQGKKLFF. The CDR3 bases are TGTGCCAGCAGCCCCACCGTTCAAGGAAAAAAACTGTTTTTT.

By proportion, this clonotype is medium-sized. The chain couples TRBV10-3 to TRBJ2-1, with 7 positions matching TRBD2. The CDR3 is made up of 15 amino acids. CDR1 and CDR2 from the germline V gene are ENHRY and SYGVKD. V shed 0 bases and J 2 bases; nucleotides not matched to a gene: 1. CDR3 coding DNA: TGTGCCATCAGTGAGTCCAGCGGGGCCTACAATGAGCAGTTCTTC. The encoded protein is CAISESSGAYNEQFF.

In this sample, this clonotype turned up many times. The V gene is TRBV20-1, the J gene TRBJ2-7; 10 bases match TRBD1. V gave up 3 bases and J gave up 0 bases; unmatched junction bases: 5. The CDR3 totals 15 residues. Germline CDR1 reads DFQATT; CDR2 reads SNEGSKA (reference sequence). The CDR3 sequence: CSARRGQGSSYEQYF. CDR3 nucleotides: TGCAGTGCTAGGAGGGGACAGGGGAGCTCCTACGAGCAGTACTTC.

In its sample, this clonotype is medium-sized. The germline gene is not matched at one end of the junction; a read error may be the cause. The chain couples TRBV12-3 or TRBV12-4 to TRBJ2-1; D may be TRBD1 (6 bases). The CDR3 contains 12 residues. DNA of the CDR3: TGTGCCAGCAGTCTAGATCCACAGGGTAGGAACTTC. This codes for CASSLDPQGRNF.

J is TRBJ2-7 and V is TRBV10-3; D assignment may be TRBD1 or TRBD2 (5 bases each). The germline V gene encodes CDR1 ENHRY and CDR2 SYGVKD. This CDR3 is 17 amino acids long. The V end was cut by 0 bases, the J end by 3 bases, with 18 bases between. The DNA of the CDR3 is TGTGCCATCAGTGAGTCAATGGTACCACTGGGGGACTACGAGCAGTACTTC. Its translation: CAISESMVPLGDYEQYF.

This clonotype is medium-sized (0.01 to 0.1%). The chain uses TRBV24-1 and TRBJ1-5, with a weak D call TRBD1 (5 bases). This CDR3 spans 12 amino acids. Trimming cost V 12 bases and J 5 bases, with 13 bases left between them. Per the germline V gene, CDR1 is KGHDR and CDR2 is SFDVKD. CDR3 residues: CAANQGDQPQHF. DNA of the CDR3: TGTGCCGCCAACCAGGGAGATCAGCCCCAGCATTTT.

This clonotype is medium-sized. This sequence joins TRBV18 and TRBJ1-1; D uncertain. This CDR3 has 14 amino acids. Between the trimmed V and J ends, which lost 3 bases and 5 bases, there was a span of 13 bases. Germline loops: CDR1 KGHSH, CDR2 LQKENI. This chain's CDR3 is CASSPTARTTEAFF. The CDR3 nucleotides are TGTGCCAGCTCACCGACCGCCCGAACAACTGAAGCTTTCTTT.

This clonotype is medium-sized (0.01 to 0.1%). This chain links TRBV5-4 with TRBJ2-1, with TRBD2 matching 7 bases. Germline lookup yields CDR1 SGHNT and CDR2 YYREEE (reference sequence). After removal of 2 bases from V and 2 bases from J, the junction contained 4 bases not matched to a gene. The CDR3 length is 15 residues. CDR3 nucleotides: TGTGCCAGCAGCTTTGAGGGAGGGGCCTACAATGAGCAGTTCTTC. Translated: CASSFEGGAYNEQFF.

By sample fraction, this clonotype is medium-sized (0.01 to 0.1%). The J gene is TRBJ2-3, the V gene TRBV11-1; D is undetermined. The germline CDR1 and CDR2 sequences are SGHAT and FQDESV (reference sequence). V was trimmed by 4 bases and J by 2 bases, leaving 4 bases between them. This CDR3 has 12 amino acids. CDR3 residues: CASSSLTDTQYF. DNA of the CDR3: TGTGCCAGCAGCTCCCTCACAGATACGCAGTATTTT.

By share, this clonotype ranks as medium-sized. The chain couples TRBV28 to TRBJ2-5; TRBD2 matches at 11 bases. Trimming took 4 bases from V and 5 from J; bases not matched to a gene: 9. Germline V CDR1 and CDR2: MDHEN, SYDVKM. This CDR3 spans 16 amino acids. CDR3 residues: CASSSDLLAGGETQYF. The DNA of the CDR3 is TGTGCCAGCAGTTCGGACCTTCTAGCGGGGGGCGAGACCCAGTACTTC.

Regarding this clonotype: An end of the junction does not agree with germline; a read error may underlie this. The V gene is TRBV27, the J gene TRBJ2-7, with no clear D. CDR1 is MNHEY and CDR2 is SMNVEV in the germline V gene (reference sequence). CDR3 length: 9 amino acids. DNA of the CDR3: TGTCCAGTCTCCAACGAGCAGTACTTC. Encoded protein: CPVSNEQYF.

By share, this clonotype counts as medium-sized. V and J are TRBV7-9 and TRBJ2-1, with TRBD2 as a possible D gene (6 bases). Germline CDR1 and CDR2: SEHNR and FQNEAQ (reference sequence). Deletions cut 1 base from V and 8 bases from J, with 6 bases between. The CDR3 runs 12 residues. The chain's CDR3 is CASSLERDEQFF. CDR3 coding DNA: TGTGCCAGCAGCTTAGAGCGGGATGAGCAGTTCTTC. Together with reference TRBV7-9 and TRBJ2-1, the CDR3 gives the full variable domain: DTGVSQNPRHKITKRGQNVTFRCDPISEHNRLYWYRQTLGQGPEFLTYFQNEAQLEKSRLLSDRFSAERPKGSFSTLEIQRTEQGDSAMYLCASSLERDEQFFGPGTRLTVL.